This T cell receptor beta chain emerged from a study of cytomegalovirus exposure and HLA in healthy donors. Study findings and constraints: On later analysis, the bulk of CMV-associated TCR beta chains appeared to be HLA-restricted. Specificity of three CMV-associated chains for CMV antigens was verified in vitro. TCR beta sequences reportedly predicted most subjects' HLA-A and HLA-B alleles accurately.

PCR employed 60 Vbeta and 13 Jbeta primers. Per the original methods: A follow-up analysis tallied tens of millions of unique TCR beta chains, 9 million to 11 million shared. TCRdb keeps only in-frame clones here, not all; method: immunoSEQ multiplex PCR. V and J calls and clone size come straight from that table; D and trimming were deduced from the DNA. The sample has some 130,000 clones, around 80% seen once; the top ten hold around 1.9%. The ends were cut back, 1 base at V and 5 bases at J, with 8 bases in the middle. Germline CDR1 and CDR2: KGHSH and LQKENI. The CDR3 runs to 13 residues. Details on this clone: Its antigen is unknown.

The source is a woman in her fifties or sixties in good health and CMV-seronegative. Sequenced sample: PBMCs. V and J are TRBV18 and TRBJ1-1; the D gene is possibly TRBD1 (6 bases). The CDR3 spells CASSPRQGTEAFF. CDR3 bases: TGTGCCAGCTCACCACGGCAGGGGACTGAAGCTTTCTTT.